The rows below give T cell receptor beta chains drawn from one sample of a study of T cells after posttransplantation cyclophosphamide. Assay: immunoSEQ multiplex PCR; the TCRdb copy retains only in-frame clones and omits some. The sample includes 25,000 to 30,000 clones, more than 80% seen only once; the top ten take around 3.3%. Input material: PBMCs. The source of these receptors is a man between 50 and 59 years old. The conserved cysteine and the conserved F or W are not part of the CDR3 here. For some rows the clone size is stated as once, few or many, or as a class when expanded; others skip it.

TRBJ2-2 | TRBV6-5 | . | ASSYREGGTGELF
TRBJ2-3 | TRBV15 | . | ATSSRTSGSPTQY
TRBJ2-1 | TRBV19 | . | ASNALAGGSNEQF
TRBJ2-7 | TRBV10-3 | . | AIHLQVHEQY
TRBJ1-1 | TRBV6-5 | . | ASSYRQGRAF
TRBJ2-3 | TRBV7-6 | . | ASSPPSTDTQY
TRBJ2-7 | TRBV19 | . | ASSRLAGGYEQY
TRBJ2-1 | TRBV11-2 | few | ASSGGIGEGYEQF
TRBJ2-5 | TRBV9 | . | ASSATPGQGKTQY
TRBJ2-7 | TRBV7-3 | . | ASSLFSPGEQY
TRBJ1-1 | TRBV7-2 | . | ASSWVGQGLEAF
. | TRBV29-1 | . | SISSGRALDEQY
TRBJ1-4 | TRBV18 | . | ASSPPRQGKEKLF
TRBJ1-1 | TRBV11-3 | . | ASSYTITRNTEAF
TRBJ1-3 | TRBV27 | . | ASSLQGATGNTIY
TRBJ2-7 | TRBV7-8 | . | ASSLVRGEQY
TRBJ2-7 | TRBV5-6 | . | ASRTGQETYEQY
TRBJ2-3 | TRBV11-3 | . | ASSSNGPDTQY
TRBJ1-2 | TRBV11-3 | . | ASSSIRNASHGYT
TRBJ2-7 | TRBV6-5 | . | ASSYIGGPYEQY
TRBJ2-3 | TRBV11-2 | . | ASSLAPLGPKGTDTQY
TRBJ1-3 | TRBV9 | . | ASSVEDRGSGNTIY
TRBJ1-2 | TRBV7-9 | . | ASSQARGRPAGGYT
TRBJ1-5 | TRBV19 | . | ASSSGRRNQPQH
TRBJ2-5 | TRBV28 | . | ATRGQGYPRMMETQY
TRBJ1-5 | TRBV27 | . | ASSLFGAGDQPQH
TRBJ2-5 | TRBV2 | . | ASRGRETQY
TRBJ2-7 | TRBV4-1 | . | ASSLRTGNEQY
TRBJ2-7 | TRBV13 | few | ASSARLAGGYEQY
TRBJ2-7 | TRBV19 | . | ASSPLTGFTCEQY
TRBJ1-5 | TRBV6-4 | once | ASSVGPGNQPQH
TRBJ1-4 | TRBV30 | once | AGDQKASTNEKLF
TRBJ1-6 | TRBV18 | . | ASFRDRGSSPLH
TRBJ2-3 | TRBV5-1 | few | ASSLWGGSTDTQY
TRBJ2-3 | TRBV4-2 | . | ASSPGDLAGGNTDTQY
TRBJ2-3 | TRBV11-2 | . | ASTTRTSTDTQY
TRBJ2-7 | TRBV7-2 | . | ASSLQAPTLYEQY
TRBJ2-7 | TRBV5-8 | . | ASSLWAQGIPYEQY
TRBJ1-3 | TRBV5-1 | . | ASSLGVRRDAGNTIY
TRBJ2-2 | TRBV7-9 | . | ASSRDRVDTGELF
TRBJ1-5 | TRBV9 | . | ASSVVETEKPQH
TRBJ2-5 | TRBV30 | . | AWTGEYQETQY
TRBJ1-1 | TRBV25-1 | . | ASSDWNTEAF